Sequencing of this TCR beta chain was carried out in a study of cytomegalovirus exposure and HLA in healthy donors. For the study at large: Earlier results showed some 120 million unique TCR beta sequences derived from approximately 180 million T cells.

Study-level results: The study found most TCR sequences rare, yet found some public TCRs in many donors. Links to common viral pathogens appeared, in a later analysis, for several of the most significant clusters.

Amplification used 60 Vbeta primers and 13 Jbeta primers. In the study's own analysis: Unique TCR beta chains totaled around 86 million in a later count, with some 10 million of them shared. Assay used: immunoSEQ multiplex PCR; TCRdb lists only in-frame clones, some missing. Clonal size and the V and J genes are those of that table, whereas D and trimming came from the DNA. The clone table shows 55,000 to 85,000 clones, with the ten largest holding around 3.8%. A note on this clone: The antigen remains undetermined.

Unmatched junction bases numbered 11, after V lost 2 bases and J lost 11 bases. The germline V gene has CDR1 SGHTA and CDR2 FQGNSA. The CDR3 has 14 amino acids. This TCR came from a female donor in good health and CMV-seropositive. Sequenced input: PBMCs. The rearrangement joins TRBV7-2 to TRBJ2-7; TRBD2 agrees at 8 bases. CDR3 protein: CASSLNIAGTGKYF. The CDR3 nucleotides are TGTGCCAGCAGCTTAAACATAGCGGGAACTGGGAAGTACTTC.